These T cell receptor beta chains were read from a single sample in a study of T cell repertoires in cytomegalovirus infection. MiXCR, applied by TCRdb to the reads, yields one record per CDR3 protein. The data hold approximately 770,000 distinct CDR3 sequences, with just under 30% observed a single time. No antigen has been identified for these receptors. Sequenced material: cultured CD8+ T cells from PBMCs, taken from culture after CMV antigen stimulation. Receptors originate from a human donor in good health (CMV status not recorded). Some clones in this sample may be carry-over from other donors' samples. CDR3s include the opening cysteine and the closing phenylalanine or tryptophan.

TRBJ1-5	TRBV2	17	CASSEEEWGIGNQPQHF
TRBJ2-4	TRBV20-1	16	CSANSIRTTEKNIQYF
TRBJ2-1	TRBV7-9	15	CASSPLGLARDEQFF
TRBJ1-5	TRBV19	17	CASSIDRRGYINQPQHF
TRBJ1-1	TRBV6-2/TRBV6-3	16	CASSSWALGRNTEAFF
TRBJ2-1	TRBV6-2/TRBV6-3	18	CASSYLMGPSLFYNEQFF
TRBJ1-2	TRBV27	15	CASSLSGQDIYGYTF
TRBJ1-1	TRBV6-2/TRBV6-3	22	CASSYSSGRAGHPGRPDTEAFF
TRBJ2-1	TRBV4-3	12	CASSHEGDEQFF
TRBJ2-1	TRBV27	12	CTSSLVGDEQFF